The clone carrying this T cell receptor beta chain was seen more than once but under ten times. CDR1 is SEHNR, CDR2 FQNEAQ, per germline (reference sequence). The CDR3 sequence is 14 residues long. V was clipped by 3 bases and J by 4 bases, with 12 bases between them. The data were obtained in a study of blood T cell repertoires in COVID-19. Across the study: Samples representing acute and convalescent COVID-19 were sourced from the United States, Italy and Spain. Sample material is recorded as cDNA or gDNA derived from T cells, B-cell-depleted T cells, or PBMCs.

As handled by the study authors: By means of reference gene primer amplification, nucleated cell counts were estimated. Sequencing used immunoSEQ multiplex PCR; TCRdb keeps in-frame clones, though not all of them. V and J calls and clone size are given by that table; D and trimming were obtained from the DNA. In the table there are fewer than 400,000 clones, 80% to 90% of which are singletons. This sequence was found in a man aged 25-40 years with active or convalescent COVID-19. The specimen was peripheral blood. The chain uses TRBV7-9 and TRBJ1-2; no firm D call. In nucleotides, the CDR3 is TGTGCCAGCAGCTTTCAAGACTTCTCCTATGGCTACACCTTC. Its translation: CASSFQDFSYGYTF.